These 3 T cell receptor beta chains were sequenced from one sample in a study of shared T cell receptors in the human thymus. Measured with immunoSEQ multiplex PCR; TCRdb has only the in-frame clones, and not every one. This table has hundreds of thousands of clones, 88% appearing once. These records were also assigned to another study, of human thymus T cells.

The sample consisted of thymocytes. The receptors stem from a boy under three years old with a congenital heart defect.

In this sample, this clone turned up once. This sequence joins TRBV19 and TRBJ1-5, with TRBD1 matching 11 bases. This CDR3 region has 14 residues. V lost 5 bases and J lost 7; bases outside the gene matches: 4. CDR1 LNHDA and CDR2 SQIVND come from the germline V gene (reference sequence). The CDR3 reads CASSPRTGGQPQHF. CDR3 sequence (DNA): TGTGCCAGTAGTCCTCGGACAGGGGGCCAGCCCCAGCATTTT.

The chain uses TRBV29-1 and TRBJ2-1, with unresolved D. The germline V gene has CDR1 SQVTM and CDR2 ANQGSEA. The CDR3 is made up of 14 amino acids. V was trimmed by 5 bases and J by 0 bases, leaving 11 bases between them. The DNA of the CDR3 is TGCAGCGTTATTCTCCTTAGCTCCTACAATGAGCAGTTCTTC. It codes for CSVILLSSYNEQFF.

The V and J genes are TRBV27 and TRBJ2-5; 9 bases are shared with TRBD2. CDR1 is MNHEY, CDR2 SMNVEV, per germline (reference sequence). This CDR3 contains 16 residues. V gave up 7 bases and J gave up 5 bases; unmatched junction bases: 14. DNA of the CDR3: TGTGCCAGCACACACTCGGGACTAGCTTGTCCGGAGACCCAGTACTTC. It translates to CASTHSGLACPETQYF.